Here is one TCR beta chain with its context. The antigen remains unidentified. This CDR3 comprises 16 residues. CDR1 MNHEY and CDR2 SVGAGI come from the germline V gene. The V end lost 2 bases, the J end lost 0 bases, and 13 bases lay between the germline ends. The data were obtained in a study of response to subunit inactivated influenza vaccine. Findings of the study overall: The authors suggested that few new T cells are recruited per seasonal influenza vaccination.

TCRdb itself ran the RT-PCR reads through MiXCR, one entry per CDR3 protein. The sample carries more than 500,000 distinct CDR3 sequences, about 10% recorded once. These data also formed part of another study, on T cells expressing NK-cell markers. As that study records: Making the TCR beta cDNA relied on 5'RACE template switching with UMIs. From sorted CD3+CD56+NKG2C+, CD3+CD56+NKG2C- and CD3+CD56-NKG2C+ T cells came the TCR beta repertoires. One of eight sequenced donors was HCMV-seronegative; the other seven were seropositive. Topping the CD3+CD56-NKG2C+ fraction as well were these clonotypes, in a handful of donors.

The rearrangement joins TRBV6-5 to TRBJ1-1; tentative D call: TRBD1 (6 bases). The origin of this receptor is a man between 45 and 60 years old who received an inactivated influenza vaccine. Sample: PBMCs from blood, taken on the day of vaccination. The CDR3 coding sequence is TGTGCCAGCAGTTACGGGCGACAGGCTATGAACACTGAAGCTTTCTTT. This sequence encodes CASSYGRQAMNTEAFF.